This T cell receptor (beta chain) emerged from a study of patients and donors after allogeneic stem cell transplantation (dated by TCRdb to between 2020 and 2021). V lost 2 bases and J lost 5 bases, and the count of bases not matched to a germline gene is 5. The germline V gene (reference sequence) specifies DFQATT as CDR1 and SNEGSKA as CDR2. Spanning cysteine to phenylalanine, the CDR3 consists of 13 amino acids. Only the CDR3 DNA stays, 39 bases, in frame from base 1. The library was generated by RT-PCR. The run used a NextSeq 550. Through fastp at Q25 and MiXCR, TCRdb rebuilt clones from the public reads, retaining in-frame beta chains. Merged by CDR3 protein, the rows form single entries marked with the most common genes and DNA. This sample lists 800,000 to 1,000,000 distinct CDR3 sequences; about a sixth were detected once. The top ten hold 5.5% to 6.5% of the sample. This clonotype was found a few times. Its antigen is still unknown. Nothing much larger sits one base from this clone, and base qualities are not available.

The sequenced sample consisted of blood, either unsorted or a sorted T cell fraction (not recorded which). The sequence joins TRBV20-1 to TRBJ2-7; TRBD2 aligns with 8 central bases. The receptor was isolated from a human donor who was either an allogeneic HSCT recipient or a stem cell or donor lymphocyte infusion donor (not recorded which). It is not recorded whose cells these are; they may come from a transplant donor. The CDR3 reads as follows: CSARTSGNHEQYF. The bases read TGCAGTGCTAGAACTAGCGGAAACCACGAGCAGTACTTC.